Following are 15 T cell receptor beta chains from one sample sequenced in a study of T cells after yellow fever vaccination. One entry per CDR3 protein, called by TCRdb with MiXCR from the 5' RACE reads. Among 300,000 or so distinct CDR3 sequences listed, 6.8% were seen once. The input for sequencing was PBMCs, taken about 41 days after the first yellow fever vaccination. These receptors originate from a man between 18 and 35 years old who received the YFV17D yellow fever vaccine.

Only a few counts were recorded for this clonotype. The gene calls are TRBV5-6 and TRBJ2-7; TRBD2 is a possible D gene (7 bases). Trimming pared 0 bases from V and 3 bases from J, leaving 13 bases between. The CDR3 totals 15 residues. CDR1 and CDR2 from the germline V gene are SGHDT and YYEEEE. The CDR3 DNA reads as TGTGCCAGCAGCTTGGACGGCGGGGGCTACTACGAGCAGTACTTC. Amino acid sequence: CASSLDGGGYYEQYF. Using reference TRBV5-6 and TRBJ2-7 for the parts outside the CDR3, the full variable domain is DAGVTQSPTHLIKTRGQQVTLRCSPKSGHDTVSWYQQALGQGPQFIFQYYEEEERQRGNFPDRFSGHQFPNYSSELNVNALLLGDSALYLCASSLDGGGYYEQYFGPGTRLTVT.

This clonotype was seen ten or more times. The chain employs TRBV7-2 and TRBJ2-1; 10 bases are shared with TRBD1. There are 16 residues in the CDR3. Germline loops: CDR1 SGHTA, CDR2 FQGNSA. With V trimmed by 4 bases and J by 4 bases, 7 bases remained unmatched. The CDR3 loop is CASSSATGGAYNEQFF. The CDR3 nucleotides are TGTGCCAGCAGCTCAGCGACAGGGGGCGCTTACAATGAGCAGTTCTTC.

This clonotype was recorded many times. CDR3 in DNA: TGTGCCACCAGCAAGGAGGGCAGCTACGAGCAGTACTTC. Its protein is CATSKEGSYEQYF. The chain is built from TRBV15 and TRBJ2-7; weak D call: TRBD2 (6 bases). CDR3 length equals 13 residues. V shed 4 bases and J shed 3 bases, with 10 bases lying between them. From germline, CDR1 is LNHNV and CDR2 YYDKDF (reference sequence).

This clonotype was seen many times. This sequence joins TRBV2 and TRBJ1-1; D unresolved. CDR3 size: 11 residues. Trimming stripped 9 bases from V and 5 bases from J, with 10 bases between. Germline CDR1 SNHLY, CDR2 FYNNEI. The DNA of the CDR3 is TGTGCCAGATTTTATGGGACTGAAGCTTTCTTT. It is translated as CARFYGTEAFF.

This clonotype came up a few times. The chain joins TRBV20-1 to TRBJ2-2; 9 positions match TRBD1. The J segment lost 3 bases and the V segment lost 6 bases, leaving 8 bases of the junction unmatched. The CDR3 totals 15 residues. Germline-derived CDR1 and CDR2 are DFQATT and SNEGSKA (reference sequence). This CDR3 is CSARGQGFHTGELFF. As DNA, the CDR3 is TGCAGTGCCCGAGGACAGGGGTTTCACACCGGGGAGCTGTTTTTT.

The V gene is TRBV7-9, the J gene TRBJ1-2, with D unclear. Germline CDR1 SEHNR, CDR2 FQNEAQ (reference sequence). With 4 bases removed from V and 6 bases from J, the gap between germline ends came to 18 bases. The CDR3 totals 15 residues. The CDR3 DNA reads TGTGCCAGCAGCTCCCCGAGCCGGGAGGCCAATGGCTACACCTTC. It translates to CASSSPSREANGYTF.

V is TRBV5-1 and J is TRBJ2-3; TRBD2 is a possible D gene (5 bases). The CDR3 runs 15 residues. V gave up 2 bases and J gave up 5 bases, with 15 bases separating them. CDR1 SGHRS and CDR2 YFSETQ come from the germline V gene. This CDR3 is CASSFFVGVEDTQYF. CDR3 DNA sequence: TGCGCCAGCAGCTTTTTTGTCGGGGTTGAAGATACGCAGTATTTT.

The rearrangement joins TRBV5-6 to TRBJ1-2; D not certain. This CDR3 comprises 14 residues. CDR1 and CDR2 from the germline V gene are SGHDT and YYEEEE. Trimming left V 9 bases short and J 4 bases short, with 19 bases between. The CDR3 protein is CAMGPRILCYGYTF. CDR3 sequence (DNA): TGTGCCATGGGCCCCAGGATCCTATGCTATGGCTACACCTTC.

This clonotype was seen a few times. The chain carries TRBV20-1 and TRBJ1-2; D unclear. CDR1 DFQATT and CDR2 SNEGSKA come from the germline V gene (reference sequence). Trimming took 3 bases from V and 6 from J, leaving 14 bases between them. The CDR3 is 13 amino acids. The CDR3 coding sequence is TGCAGTGCTAGTCTACACCTGGTCAATGGCTACACCTTC. Translated, it gives CSASLHLVNGYTF.

This clonotype was recorded a few times. The chain links TRBV20-1 to TRBJ2-2, with 7 bases lining up with TRBD2. The junction had 7 bases not matched to a gene; V was cut back by 4 bases and J by 5 bases. The CDR3 spans 14 residues. The germline CDR1 and CDR2 sequences are DFQATT and SNEGSKA (reference sequence). CDR3 loop: CSAIGSGVTGELFF. The CDR3 DNA reads as TGCAGTGCTATAGGAAGCGGGGTGACCGGGGAGCTGTTTTTT.

The chain couples TRBV5-6 to TRBJ1-1, with a possible D match to TRBD1 (5 bases). The length of the CDR3 is 14 residues. Germline V lookup: CDR1 SGHDT, CDR2 YYEEEE. V lost 3 bases and J 4 bases, leaving 13 bases between the germline ends. The CDR3 bases are TGTGCCAGCAGCTCCTCAGGGTGGGGCACTGAAGCTTTCTTT. Translating it yields CASSSSGWGTEAFF.

This clonotype was seen a few times. This sequence joins TRBV6-2 or TRBV6-3 and TRBJ2-5; TRBD1 agrees at 7 bases. Trimming at V came to 10 bases and at J to 2 bases, leaving 19 bases not matched to a gene. The CDR3 extends over 17 amino acids. Germline CDR1 and CDR2: MNHEY and SVGEGT. CDR3 amino acids: CANFGLKPGTVQETQYF. The CDR3 nucleotides are TGTGCCAACTTTGGATTAAAACCCGGGACAGTTCAAGAGACCCAGTACTTC.

In its sample, this clonotype was seen a few times. The chain recombines TRBV27 with TRBJ2-1, with D possibly being TRBD2 (5 bases). From germline, CDR1 is MNHEY and CDR2 SMNVEV (reference sequence). Trimming pared 8 bases from V and 6 bases from J, leaving 17 bases between. The CDR3 contains 14 residues. CDR3 protein: CASFRSGGSNEQFF. The CDR3 bases are TGTGCCAGCTTTCGGTCCGGAGGTAGCAATGAGCAGTTCTTC.

The rearrangement links TRBV6-1 to TRBJ2-5, with D possibly TRBD2 on 6 matching bases. V was trimmed by 5 bases and J by 7 bases, leaving 20 bases between them. CDR3 size: 15 residues. In germline, CDR1 is MNHNS, CDR2 SASEGT. The CDR3 sequence is CASSTRGLLRGTQYF. The DNA for the CDR3 is TGTGCCAGCAGTACCCGGGGACTTCTGAGGGGGACCCAGTACTTC.

The CDR3 DNA reads TGTGCCAGCAGCTTCGACAGGGGGGACGAGCAGTACTTC. As protein: CASSFDRGDEQYF. The chain joins TRBV7-7 to TRBJ2-7, with 9 bases aligning to TRBD1. Germline lookup yields CDR1 SSHAT and CDR2 FNYEAQ (reference sequence). The J segment lost 5 bases and the V segment lost 3 bases, leaving 2 bases of the junction unmatched. The CDR3 consists of 13 residues.